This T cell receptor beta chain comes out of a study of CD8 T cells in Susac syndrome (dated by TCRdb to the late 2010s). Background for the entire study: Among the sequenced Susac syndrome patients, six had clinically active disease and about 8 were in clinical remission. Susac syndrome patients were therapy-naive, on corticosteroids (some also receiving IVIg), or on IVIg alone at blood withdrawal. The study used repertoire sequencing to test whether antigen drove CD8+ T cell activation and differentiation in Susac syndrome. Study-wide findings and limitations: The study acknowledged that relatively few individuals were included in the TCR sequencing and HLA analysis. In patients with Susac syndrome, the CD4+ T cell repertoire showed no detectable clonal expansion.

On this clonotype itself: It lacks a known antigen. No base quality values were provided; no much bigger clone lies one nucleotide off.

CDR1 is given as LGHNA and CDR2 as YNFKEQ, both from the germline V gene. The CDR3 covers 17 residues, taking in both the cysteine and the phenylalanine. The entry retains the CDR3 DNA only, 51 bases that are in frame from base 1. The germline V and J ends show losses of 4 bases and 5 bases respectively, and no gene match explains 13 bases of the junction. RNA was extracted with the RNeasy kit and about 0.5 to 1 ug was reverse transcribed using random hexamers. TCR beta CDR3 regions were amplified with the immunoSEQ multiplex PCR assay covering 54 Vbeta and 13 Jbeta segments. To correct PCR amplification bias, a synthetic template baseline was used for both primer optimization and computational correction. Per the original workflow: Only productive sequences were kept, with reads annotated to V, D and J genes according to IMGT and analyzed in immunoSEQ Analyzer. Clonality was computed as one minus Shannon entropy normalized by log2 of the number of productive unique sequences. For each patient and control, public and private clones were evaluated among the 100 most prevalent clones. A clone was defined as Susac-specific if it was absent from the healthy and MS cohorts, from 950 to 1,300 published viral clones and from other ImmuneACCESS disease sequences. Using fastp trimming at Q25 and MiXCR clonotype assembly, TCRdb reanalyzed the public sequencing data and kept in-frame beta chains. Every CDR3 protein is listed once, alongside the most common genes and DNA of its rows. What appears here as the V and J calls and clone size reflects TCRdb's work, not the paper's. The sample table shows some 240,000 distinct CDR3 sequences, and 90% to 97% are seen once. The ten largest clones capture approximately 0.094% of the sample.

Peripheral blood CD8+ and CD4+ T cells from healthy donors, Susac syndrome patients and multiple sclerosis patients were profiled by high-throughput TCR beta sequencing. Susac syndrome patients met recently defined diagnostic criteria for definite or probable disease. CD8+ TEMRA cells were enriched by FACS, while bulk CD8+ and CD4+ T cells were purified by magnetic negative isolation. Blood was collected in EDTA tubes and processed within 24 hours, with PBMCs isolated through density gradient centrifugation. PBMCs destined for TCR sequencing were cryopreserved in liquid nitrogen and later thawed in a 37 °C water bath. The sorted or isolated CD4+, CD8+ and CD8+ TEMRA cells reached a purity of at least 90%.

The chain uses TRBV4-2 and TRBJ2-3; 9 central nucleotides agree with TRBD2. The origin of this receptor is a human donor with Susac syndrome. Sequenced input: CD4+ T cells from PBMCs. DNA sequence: TGTGCCAGCAGCCCCCGCGTCGCGGGAGGGCCGGTAGATACGCAGTATTTT. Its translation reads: CASSPRVAGGPVDTQYF.